This TCR beta chain originates from a study of blood T cell repertoires in COVID-19. Study context: T cells, B-cell-depleted T cells, or PBMCs supplied cDNA or gDNA.

Germline V gene data show CDR1 as SGHDN and CDR2 as FVKESK. This CDR3 spans 15 amino acids. Trimming stripped 5 bases from V and 5 bases from J, with 19 bases between. The protocol was immunoSEQ multiplex PCR, while the TCRdb copy is restricted to in-frame clones and leaves out a portion. The sample holds 150,000 to 200,000 clones; more than 85% are singletons and the top ten take less than 1.5%. This chain joins TRBV14 and TRBJ2-7, with TRBD1 as a possible D gene (5 bases). The clonotype was recovered from a human donor with acute COVID-19. The donor label of this sample is uncertain. Sequencing input: PBMCs or T cells enriched from blood (not recorded which). DNA of the CDR3: TGTGCCAGCAGCGGGCCCAGGGAAGGCCTGGACGAGCAGTACTTC. Translated: CASSGPREGLDEQYF.